The 2 T cell receptor beta chains given below trace back to one sample, sequenced in a study of blood T cell repertoires in COVID-19 (TCRdb year 2020). The library was built by means of the immunoSEQ multiplex PCR assay. The clones in this table, taken by TCRdb from immuneACCESS, are in-frame only. Not every clone is retained; where verified, under half of the shortfall comes from an unresolved V gene, and the cause of the rest is unknown. For this sample the table gives around 290,000 clones, of which 70% to 90% were detected only once. In total, the top ten clones hold about 12% of the sample. Material for sequencing was peripheral blood. Every receptor here comes from a woman between 65 and 79 years old with COVID-19, enrolled during active disease.

The V and J genes are TRBV5-1 and TRBJ1-4, with a tentative D call TRBD1 (5 bases). Trimming removed 0 bases from V and 8 bases from J, with 14 bases in between. Germline CDR1 SGHRS, CDR2 YFSETQ. The CDR3 contains 15 residues. Here the CDR3 reads CASSLARVEGEKLFF. In nucleotides, the CDR3 is TGCGCCAGCAGCTTGGCCAGGGTGGAAGGAGAAAAACTGTTTTTT. The full variable domain, with the rest looked up from reference TRBV5-1 and TRBJ1-4, is KAGVTQTPRYLIKTRGQQVTLSCSPISGHRSVSWYQQTPGQGLQFLFEYFSETQRNKGNFPGRFSGRQFSNSRSEMNVSTLELGDSALYLCASSLARVEGEKLFFGSGTQLSVL.

The genes are TRBV7-2 and TRBJ2-7; 10 positions match TRBD2. Unmatched junction bases numbered 13, after V lost 5 bases and J lost 6 bases. Germline lookup yields CDR1 SGHTA and CDR2 FQGNSA. This CDR3 contains 16 residues. CDR3 residues: CASSPRISSGGAEQYF. As DNA, the CDR3 is TGTGCCAGCAGCCCCCGGATTTCGAGCGGGGGGGCCGAGCAGTACTTC. The full variable domain, rest sourced from reference TRBV7-2 and TRBJ2-7, is GAGVSQSPSNKVTEKGKDVELRCDPISGHTALYWYRQSLGQGLEFLIYFQGNSAPDKSGLPSDRFSAERTGGSVSTLTIQRTQQEDSAVYLCASSPRISSGGAEQYFGPGTRLTVT.